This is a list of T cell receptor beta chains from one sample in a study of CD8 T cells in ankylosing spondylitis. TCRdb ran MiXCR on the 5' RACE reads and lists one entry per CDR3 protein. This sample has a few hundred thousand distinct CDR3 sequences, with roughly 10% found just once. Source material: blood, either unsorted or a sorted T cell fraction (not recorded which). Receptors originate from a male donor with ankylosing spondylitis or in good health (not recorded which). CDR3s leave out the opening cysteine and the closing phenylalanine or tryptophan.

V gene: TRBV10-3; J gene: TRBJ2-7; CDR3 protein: AISRQGPHEQY
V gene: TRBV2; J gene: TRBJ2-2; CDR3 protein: AIRPTGERKSGELF
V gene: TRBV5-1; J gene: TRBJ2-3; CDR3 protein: ASSLVAGSTDTQY
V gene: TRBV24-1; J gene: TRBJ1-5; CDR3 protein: ATAGAGPDQPQH
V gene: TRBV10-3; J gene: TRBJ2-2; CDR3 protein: ATSGGSGELF
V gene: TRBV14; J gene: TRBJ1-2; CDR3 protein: ASSQWRANYGYT
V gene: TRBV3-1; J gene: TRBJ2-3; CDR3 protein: ASSQVVDTQY
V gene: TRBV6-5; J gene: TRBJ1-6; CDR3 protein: ASSYAPGGAGSPLH
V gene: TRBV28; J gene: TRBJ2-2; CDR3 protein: ASSVSNTGELF
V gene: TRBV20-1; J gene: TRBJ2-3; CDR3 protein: SAGGGGNTDTQY
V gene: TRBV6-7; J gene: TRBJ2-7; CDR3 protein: ASSTGLRQGPSYEQY
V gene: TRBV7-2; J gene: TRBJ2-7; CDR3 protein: ASSRATGVRYEQY
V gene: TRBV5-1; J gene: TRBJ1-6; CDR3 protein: ASSLAGLGNSPLH
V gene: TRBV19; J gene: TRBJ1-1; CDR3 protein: ASSSSRANTEAF
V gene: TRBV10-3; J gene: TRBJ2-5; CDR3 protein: AIGSGQAKETQY
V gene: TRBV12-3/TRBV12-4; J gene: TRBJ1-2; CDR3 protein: ASSFNRAGYGYT
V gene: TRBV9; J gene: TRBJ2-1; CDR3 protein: ASSAPKQGSVGEQF
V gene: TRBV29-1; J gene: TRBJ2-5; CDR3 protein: SVPGMAGPLETQY
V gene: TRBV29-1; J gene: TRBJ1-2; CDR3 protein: SVPASRSDNYGYT
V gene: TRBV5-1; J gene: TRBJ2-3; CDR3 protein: ASSLVTSGFITDTQY
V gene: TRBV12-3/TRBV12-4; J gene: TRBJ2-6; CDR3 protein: TSSLATGTGGTGANVLT
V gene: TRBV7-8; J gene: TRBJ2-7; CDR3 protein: ASSSREATYEQY
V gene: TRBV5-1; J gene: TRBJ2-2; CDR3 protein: TSSPLWVNTGELF
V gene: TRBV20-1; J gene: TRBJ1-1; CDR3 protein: SAGGTKNTEAF
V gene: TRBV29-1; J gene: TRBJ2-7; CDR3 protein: SVLAGVGSYEQY
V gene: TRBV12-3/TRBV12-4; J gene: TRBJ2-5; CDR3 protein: ASSLEGIQGTQY
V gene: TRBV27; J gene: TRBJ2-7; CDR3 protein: ASSSSSGPLRQY
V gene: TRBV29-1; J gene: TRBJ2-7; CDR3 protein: SVGGDEQY
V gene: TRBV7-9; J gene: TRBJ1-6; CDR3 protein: ASNPILGNSPLH
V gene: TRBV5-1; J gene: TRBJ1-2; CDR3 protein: ASSLQGLYGYT
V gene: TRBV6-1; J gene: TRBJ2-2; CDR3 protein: ASKRTQENTGQLF
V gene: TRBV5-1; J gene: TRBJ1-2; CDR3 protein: ASRKDSPNNYGYT
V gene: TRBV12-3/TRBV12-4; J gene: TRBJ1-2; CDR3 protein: ASSFDTDRGYT
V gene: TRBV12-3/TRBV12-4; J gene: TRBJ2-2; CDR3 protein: ASSPRQNTGELF
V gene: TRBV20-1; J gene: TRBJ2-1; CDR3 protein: SASWRSVSNEQF
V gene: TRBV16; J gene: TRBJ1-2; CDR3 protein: ASSRGQVKRYGYT
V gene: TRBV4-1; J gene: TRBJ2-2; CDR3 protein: ASSQDEGAKTGELF
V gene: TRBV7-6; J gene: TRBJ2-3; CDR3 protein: ASSQNRLVTDTQY
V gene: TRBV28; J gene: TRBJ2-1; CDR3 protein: ASSPIPAGAKVNEQF
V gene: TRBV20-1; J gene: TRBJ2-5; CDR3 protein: SASDGGTSETQY
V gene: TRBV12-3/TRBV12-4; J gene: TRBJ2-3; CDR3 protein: ASILSDTQY
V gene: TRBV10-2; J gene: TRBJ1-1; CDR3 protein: ASSTRRGLNTEAF
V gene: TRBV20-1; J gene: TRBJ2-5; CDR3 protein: SARSGLAGRRQETQY
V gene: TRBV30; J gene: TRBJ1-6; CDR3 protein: AWSRSSYNSPLH
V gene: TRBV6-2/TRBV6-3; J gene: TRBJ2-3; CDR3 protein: ASSFSLRGRELGDTQY
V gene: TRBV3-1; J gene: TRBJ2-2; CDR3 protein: ASSQDRAGTQGTGELF
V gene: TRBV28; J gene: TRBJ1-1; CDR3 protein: ASSSQGARVADTEAF
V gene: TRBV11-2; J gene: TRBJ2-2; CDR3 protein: ASSLILAGIYTGELF
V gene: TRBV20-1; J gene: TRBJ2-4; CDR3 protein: SARAVGVNIQY
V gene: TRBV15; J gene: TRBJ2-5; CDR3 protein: ATSRGFGLAQETQY
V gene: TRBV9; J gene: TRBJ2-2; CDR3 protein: ASKAGGLPGELF
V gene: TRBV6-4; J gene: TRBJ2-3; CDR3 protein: ASSPRSGGAGDTQY